Listed below are T cell receptor beta chains from one sample, sequenced in a study of CD8 T cells in Susac syndrome. One entry per CDR3 protein results from TCRdb running MiXCR on the immunoSEQ multiplex PCR reads. The sample has about 120,000 distinct CDR3 sequences, around 94% seen once. The material sequenced was CD8+ T cells from PBMCs. The receptors here all came from a human donor with Susac syndrome. CDR3s include the opening cysteine and the closing phenylalanine or tryptophan. The D gene is left open where the match is weak. Only part of the rows carry a size: once, few, many, or a class if the clone is expanded.

NA TRBJ2-5 TRBV4-1 NA TGCGCCAGCAGCCAAGTTGAGACACCTGAAGAGACCCAGTACTTC CASSQVETPEETQYF
NA TRBJ2-2 TRBV15 NA TGTGCCACCAGCCCCGGCGGGGCTGGGGAGCTGTTTTTT CATSPGGAGELFF
NA TRBJ1-1 TRBV19 once TGTGCCAGTAGTATGTGGGAGTTGGGGACTGAAGCTTTCTTT CASSMWELGTEAFF
NA TRBJ1-6 TRBV4-1 NA TGCGCCAGCAGCCAAGACTCAGCTTCACCCCTCCACTTT CASSQDSASPLHF
NA TRBJ1-1 TRBV29-1 NA TGCAGCGTACGAAACATGGGGGGAAGCACTGAAGCTTTCTTT CSVRNMGGSTEAFF
NA TRBJ2-7 TRBV11-1 NA TGTGCCAGCAGCCTCACCGGGACGGCTATCTACGAGCAGTACTTC CASSLTGTAIYEQYF
TRBD2 TRBJ2-7 TRBV9 NA TGTGCCAGCAGCGTATCAAGCGGGGACTACGAGCAGTACTTC CASSVSSGDYEQYF
TRBD1 TRBJ2-7 TRBV2 few TGTGCCAGCAGTGAGGGACAGGGGGTCGACGAGCAGTACTTC CASSEGQGVDEQYF
NA TRBJ2-5 TRBV20-1 once TGCAGTGCTAGAGATCCCCCTAGCGACGGGTGGGAGACCCAGTACTTC CSARDPPSDGWETQYF
TRBD2 TRBJ2-5 TRBV3-1 NA TGTGCCAGCAGCCAACACGAGCGGGGGGTCCAAGAGACCCAGTACTTC CASSQHERGVQETQYF
TRBD2 TRBJ2-3 TRBV11-2 NA TGTGCCAGCGGCCAGCGGGGGGTTTCAGATACGCAGTATTTT CASGQRGVSDTQYF
TRBD2 TRBJ2-7 TRBV13 NA TGTGCCAGCAGCCCACGGGGAGCGGGGCACGAGCAGTACTTC CASSPRGAGHEQYF
NA TRBJ2-7 TRBV7-9 NA TGTGCCAGCACCCCCTGGGGACCGAGTTACGAGCAGTACTTC CASTPWGPSYEQYF
NA TRBJ2-3 TRBV20-1 NA TGCAGTGCTGCAGATAATACGCAGTATTTT CSAADNTQYF
NA TRBJ2-2 TRBV12-3/TRBV12-4 NA TGTGCCAGCAGTCGCCCGCTGGGGCCGACCGGGGAGCTGTTTTTT CASSRPLGPTGELFF
NA TRBJ1-2 TRBV7-8 NA TGTGCCAGCAGCTCAGGGACTGCTGAGGAATTTTTTGGCTACACCTTC CASSSGTAEEFFGYTF
TRBD1 TRBJ2-5 TRBV5-1 NA TGCGCCAGCAAGTGGACAGGGGGCGACGAGACCCAGTACTTC CASKWTGGDETQYF
NA TRBJ2-1 TRBV4-3 once TGCGCCAGCAGCCAACTACCACCGGACTCTGGTGAGCAGTTCTTC CASSQLPPDSGEQFF
NA TRBJ1-6 TRBV20-1 NA TGCAGTGCACCCGGGAAGGGGTGGAATTCACCCCTCCACTTT CSAPGKGWNSPLHF
TRBD1 TRBJ2-5 TRBV18 NA TGTGCCAGCTCACCACCAGGGGGCAAAGAGACCCAGTACTTC CASSPPGGKETQYF
NA TRBJ1-2 TRBV4-1 NA TGCGCCAGCAGCCAAGAATCCGGGGTTTCGGCTGGCTACACCTTC CASSQESGVSAGYTF
NA TRBJ2-1 TRBV5-6 NA TGTGCCAGCAGCCCCGCGCAGCCGGAGCAGTTCTTC CASSPAQPEQFF
TRBD1 TRBJ1-2 TRBV2 once TGTGCCAGCGAGGGACAGGGGGAGGGCTACACCTTC CASEGQGEGYTF
NA TRBJ1-2 TRBV6-5 NA TGTGCCATCTACTTGTGGGGTCATGGCTACACCTTC CAIYLWGHGYTF
NA TRBJ1-1 TRBV4-1 once TGCGCCAGCAGCCAAGTACAGGACAGACTCACTGAAGCTTTCTTT CASSQVQDRLTEAFF
NA TRBJ2-7 TRBV20-1 NA TGCAGTGCTGGAGGGGCTAGCGTCTCCTACGAGCAGTACTTC CSAGGASVSYEQYF
TRBD1 TRBJ1-1 TRBV5-4 NA TGTGCCAGCAGCGTAGACCGGGACAGCCTGAACACTGAAGCTTTCTTT CASSVDRDSLNTEAFF
NA TRBJ2-3 TRBV2 few TGTGCCAGCAGTCCCCTCGGCAGCACAGATACGCAGTATTTT CASSPLGSTDTQYF
NA TRBJ2-5 TRBV13 NA TGTGCCAGCAGCAGAGAAGTAGAGACCCAGTACTTC CASSREVETQYF
NA TRBJ2-7 TRBV13 NA TGTGCCAGCAGAGCCGGTGGGGAAATGAAAGACGAGCAGTACTTC CASRAGGEMKDEQYF
NA TRBJ2-7 TRBV4-1 NA TGCGCCAGCAGCCAAGATTATCCAAACGACTGGGCTGAGCAGTACTTC CASSQDYPNDWAEQYF
NA TRBJ1-2 TRBV9 NA TGTGCCAGCAGCGTAGTTGGCGCAGGCTACACCTTC CASSVVGAGYTF
NA TRBJ1-2 TRBV7-9 NA TGTGCCAGCAGGGACGGGTCCTATGGCTACACCTTC CASRDGSYGYTF
NA TRBJ1-5 TRBV15 NA TGTGCCACCAGCAGGTTCAGAGGGGGGGGTCAGCCCCAGCATTTT CATSRFRGGGQPQHF
TRBD1 TRBJ2-2 TRBV20-1 NA TGCAGTGCTAGGGACAGGGGGGTCACCGGGGAGCTGTTTTTT CSARDRGVTGELFF
NA TRBJ1-6 TRBV27 NA TGTGCCAGCAGTTTAGAGGCGTTGGGTTCACCCCTCCACTTT CASSLEALGSPLHF
TRBD1 TRBJ2-2 TRBV3-1 NA TGTGCCAGCAGCCAAGATCTGGGGGGACAGGTAGCGAACACCGGGGAGCTGTTTTTT CASSQDLGGQVANTGELFF
TRBD1 TRBJ2-7 TRBV12-3/TRBV12-4 NA TGTGCCAGCAGTCGACTTAGGACAGGGGATTACGAGCAGTACTTC CASSRLRTGDYEQYF
TRBD2 TRBJ2-5 TRBV29-1 NA TGCAGCTTAGGGACTAGCGGGGGGAGAGAGACCCAGTACTTC CSLGTSGGRETQYF
NA TRBJ1-1 TRBV9 NA TGTGCCAGCAGCGTAGATGGGGGCGCCCCCACTGAAGCTTTCTTT CASSVDGGAPTEAFF
NA TRBJ2-7 TRBV29-1 NA TGCAGCGCGGTCGGGGGGCGCCCCTACGAGCAGTACTTC CSAVGGRPYEQYF
TRBD1 TRBJ1-5 TRBV15 NA TGTGCCACCAGCACTCGGACAGGGTATCAGCCCCAGCATTTT CATSTRTGYQPQHF
TRBD2 TRBJ2-3 TRBV9 NA TGTGCCAGCAGCGCCGGGACTAGCGGGGGAAGGGCAGATACGCAGTATTTT CASSAGTSGGRADTQYF
NA TRBJ1-5 TRBV4-3 once TGCGCCAGCAGCCAAGATGGGGGGTACGGTCAGCCCCAGCATTTT CASSQDGGYGQPQHF
NA TRBJ1-6 TRBV21-1 once TGTGCCAGCAGCAAAGACAGGGGGCGGGATTATAATTCACCCCTCCACTTT CASSKDRGRDYNSPLHF